This T cell receptor beta chain was captured by sequencing in a study of OX40 agonist ivuxolimab in advanced cancers. Looking at the study overall: Ivuxolimab was a fully human IgG2 agonistic monoclonal antibody targeting the costimulatory receptor OX40 (CD134). Patients were allowed to have had prior anti-PD-1, anti-PD-L1 or anti-CTLA-4 therapy, and 40% of the dose-escalation patients had been treated with checkpoint inhibitors. Partial responses were achieved by three dose-escalation patients, of whom one had hepatocellular carcinoma and two had cutaneous melanoma. Among the approximately 54 dose-escalation patients, about 20 had hepatocellular carcinoma, 15 or so melanoma, 9 renal cell carcinoma and 9 head and neck cancer. The paper reports the monotherapy dose-escalation portion (N = 52 patients) of the phase I ivuxolimab trial. Peripheral TCRbeta sequencing aimed to test whether ivuxolimab altered TCR sequence diversity and caused clonal T-cell expansion. Intravenous ivuxolimab was administered to patients every 2 weeks at six dose levels: 0.01, 0.1, 0.3, 1.5, 3 and 10 mg/kg. The dose-escalation cohort was 82.7% male with a mean age of about 60 years, ranging from 23 to 79. General findings and caveats noted by the study authors: On average, CD8+ T cells showed more expanded clones than CD4+ T cells after ivuxolimab. At doses of 0.1 to 3.0 mg/kg, clonal expansion of both CD4+ and CD8+ T cells in blood was seen between baseline and week 6. Low levels of normalized T-cell clonal expansion were also shown by some nonresponding patients. Partial responders in the 0.1-3.0 mg/kg groups had among the lowest normalized peripheral clonal expansion, especially among CD8+ T cells. The antigen specificity of the clonally expanded peripheral T cells was not determined.

Genomic DNA was extracted from sorted cells for sequencing of the TCRbeta CDR3 region. The immunoSEQ Assay was used for sequencing of TCRbeta CDR3 regions. TCRdb obtained this table from immuneACCESS and retained in-frame rearrangements with V and J assigned. These tables miss some clones; where compared with another copy, unresolved V genes account for less than half of the shortfall, and the remainder is unexplained. The sample table records about 77,000 clones; roughly 84% of these occur just once. The ten biggest clones cover around 6.5% of the sample. The trial excluded patients who had a history of autoimmune disease or who were on systemic immunosuppression. Peripheral blood for TCR sequencing was drawn from every dose cohort at baseline, at cycle 4 day 1 and at cycle 7 day 1. The samples were taken from a phase I, first-in-human, multicenter, open-label dose-escalation trial of ivuxolimab. Adults with locally advanced or metastatic head and neck squamous cell, hepatocellular, melanoma or renal cell carcinoma were enrolled in the trial. Before TCR sequencing, CD4+ and CD8+ T cells were separately sorted from peripheral blood.

Comments on this clone: What this receptor recognizes is not known. Base qualities are not recorded, but no much larger clone differs from it by a single base.

The CDR3 has 15 amino acids, counting the end cysteine and phenylalanine. Only CDR3 DNA is held: 45 bases, read in frame from base 1. CDR1 and CDR2 are drawn from the germline V gene: SNHLY, FYNNEI. V lost 9 bases and J lost 1 base, and the count of bases not matched to a germline gene is 8. The chain employs TRBV2 and TRBJ2-3, with TRBD2 matching 9 junction bases. The source material was CD4+ or CD8+ T cells sorted from blood, sampled in a trial of the OX40 agonist ivuxolimab. The receptor's source is an adult with an advanced solid tumor such as melanoma, head and neck, liver or kidney cancer. In nucleotides, the sequence is TGTGCCAGTGGTCGGCTAGCGGGACGCACAGATACGCAGTATTTT. This translates into CASGRLAGRTDTQYF.